This TCR beta chain stems from a study of blood T cell repertoires in COVID-19. Study-level information: Donors in the United States, Italy and Spain gave samples during acute or convalescent COVID-19. T cells, B-cell-depleted T cells, or PBMCs supplied cDNA or gDNA.

Trimming removed 2 bases at V and 5 bases at J, with 16 bases between. Germline lookup yields CDR1 LNHNV and CDR2 YYDKDF (reference sequence). The CDR3 is 15 residues long. Study processing details: The authors estimated nucleated cell counts from reference gene primer amplification. The method was immunoSEQ multiplex PCR; TCRdb's version includes in-frame clones alone and lacks a portion of them. The DNA was the basis for D and trimming; V, J and clone size are from that table. The sample includes about 59,000 clones, less than 75% seen only once; the top ten take 18%. Sequenced material: peripheral blood. This sequence was found in a woman between 50 and 59 years old with active or convalescent COVID-19. The chain joins TRBV15 to TRBJ2-7; possible D gene TRBD2, 6 bases. CDR3 sequence (DNA): TGTGCCACCAGCAGATCGGGACTCTGGTCCCACGAGCAGTACTTC. As protein: CATSRSGLWSHEQYF.